The T cell receptor (beta chain) described here comes from a study of blood T cell repertoires in COVID-19. Whole-study context: Samples taken during acute and convalescent COVID-19 were collected in the United States, Italy and Spain.

Using immunoSEQ multiplex PCR, the repertoire was profiled, and TCRdb retains in-frame clones only, with some absent. The sample yields 20,000 to 25,000 clones, around 90% seen once. The CDR3 runs to 19 residues. V dropped 3 bases and J dropped 0; count of bases not matched to a gene: 10. In germline, CDR1 is MDHEN, CDR2 SYDVKM. Sequences were obtained from peripheral blood. The origin of this receptor is a woman aged 80 or over with active COVID-19. The chain carries TRBV28 and TRBJ2-5, with TRBD2 identical over 13 bases. CDR3 sequence: CASSFRAYGTSGDQETQYF. DNA of the CDR3: TGTGCCAGCAGTTTTCGGGCATATGGGACTAGCGGGGACCAAGAGACCCAGTACTTC.